The 31 T cell receptor beta chains reported below all come from one sample, sequenced in a study of blood T cell repertoires in COVID-19. Profiling relied on immunoSEQ multiplex PCR, and the TCRdb table lists in-frame clones only, not all of them. The table includes some 130,000 clones, around 88% detected once. Sequenced: peripheral blood. Receptors were obtained from a man aged 60-69 years with active or convalescent COVID-19.

The CDR3 sequence is CASRVGVDGYTF. DNA for the CDR3: TGTGCCAGCAGGGTCGGGGTGGATGGCTACACCTTC. The chain is built from TRBV28 and TRBJ1-2; no clear D gene. The CDR3 runs 12 residues. V dropped 6 bases and J dropped 6 bases, with 11 bases sitting between them. CDR1 and CDR2 (germline): MDHEN, SYDVKM.

The chain recombines TRBV7-9 with TRBJ2-5, with 7 bases aligning to TRBD2. Per germline, CDR1 SEHNR and CDR2 FQNEAQ (reference sequence). The length of the CDR3 is 18 residues. Losses at the gene ends were 5 bases for V and 5 bases for J; bases not matched to a gene: 20. CDR3 residues: CASSPDTASGGTRETQYF. The DNA of the CDR3 is TGTGCCAGCAGCCCGGATACAGCTAGCGGAGGGACGAGGGAGACCCAGTACTTC.

CDR3 protein: CASSIEADNEQFF. The CDR3 coding sequence is TGTGCCAGTAGTATTGAGGCAGACAATGAGCAGTTCTTC. This chain links TRBV19 with TRBJ2-1; D is unclear. The V gene's germline CDR1 is LNHDA and CDR2 SQIVND (reference sequence). The CDR3 has 13 residues. The V gene lost 3 bases and the J gene lost 5 bases, with 8 bases spanning the gap.

The rearrangement uses TRBV19 and TRBJ2-4; D is possibly TRBD2 (5 bases). The germline V and J ends were trimmed by 2 bases and 5 bases, with 10 bases remaining between them. The CDR3 covers 14 residues. CDR1 is LNHDA, CDR2 SQIVND, per germline (reference sequence). The CDR3 sequence: CASSISGGQNIQYF. DNA of the CDR3: TGTGCCAGTAGTATATCAGGCGGGCAAAACATTCAGTACTTC.

For the CDR3, the DNA is TGTGCCAGCAGCTTGAAAGGACTAGCGGACACAGATACGCAGTATTTT. It yields the protein CASSLKGLADTDTQYF. The J gene is TRBJ2-3, the V gene TRBV5-4, with 10 bases aligning to TRBD2. Trimming at V came to 1 base and at J to 2 bases, leaving 4 bases not matched to a gene. This CDR3 comprises 16 residues. From germline, CDR1 is SGHNT and CDR2 YYREEE (reference sequence). Combining the CDR3 with reference TRBV5-4 and TRBJ2-3 gives the whole variable domain ETGVTQSPTHLIKTRGQQVTLRCSSQSGHNTVSWYQQALGQGPQFIFQYYREEENGRGNFPPRFSGLQFPNYSSELNVNALELDDSALYLCASSLKGLADTDTQYFGPGTRLTVL.

This chain connects TRBV28 to TRBJ2-7; 9 bases align to TRBD2. V lost 2 bases, J lost 5 bases, and 7 bases stayed unmatched. Germline V CDR1 and CDR2: MDHEN, SYDVKM. The CDR3 totals 15 residues. The CDR3 region is CASSLAGGSPHEQYF. The CDR3 region has the DNA TGTGCCAGCAGTTTAGCGGGGGGGTCCCCCCACGAGCAGTACTTC.

The rearrangement uses TRBV2 and TRBJ1-3; D not certain. CDR3 length equals 13 residues. From germline, CDR1 is SNHLY and CDR2 FYNNEI. The ends were cut back, 8 bases at V and 0 bases at J, with 8 bases in the middle. In DNA, the CDR3 is TGTGCCAGCCGAGTTGACTCTGGAAACACCATATATTTT. Its protein product is CASRVDSGNTIYF.

V usage is TRBV7-8 and J usage is TRBJ1-2; D remains ambiguous. Trimming stripped 7 bases from V and 4 bases from J, with 13 bases between. CDR3 size: 13 residues. Germline CDR1 SGHVS, CDR2 FQNEAQ. The CDR3 DNA follows: TGTGCCAGCACCACCCGGGATCTCTATGGCTACACCTTC. Protein product: CASTTRDLYGYTF.

The chain recombines TRBV12-2 with TRBJ1-2. TRBV12-2 is a pseudogene segment. There are 15 residues in the CDR3. The CDR3 region has the DNA TGTGCAAGTCGCCCCGATGGGGAGGGATCCTATGGCTACACCTTC. This translates into CASRPDGEGSYGYTF.

The chain couples TRBV28 to TRBJ2-5, with TRBD2 matching 14 bases. The J segment lost 6 bases and the V segment lost 1 base, leaving 4 bases of the junction unmatched. Per germline, CDR1 MDHEN and CDR2 SYDVKM. The length of the CDR3 is 16 residues. The CDR3 loop is CASSLLGTSGRKTQYF. The CDR3 DNA reads TGTGCCAGCAGTTTATTAGGGACTAGCGGGAGAAAGACCCAGTACTTC. Variable domain in full (rest from reference TRBV28 and TRBJ2-5): DVKVTQSSRYLVKRTGEKVFLECVQDMDHENMFWYRQDPGLGLRLIYFSYDVKMKEKGDIPEGYSVSREKKERFSLILESASTNQTSMYLCASSLLGTSGRKTQYFGPGTRLLVL.

The DNA of the CDR3 is TGTGCCAGCAGTTTTCCCGGGACAGCCAACACTGAAGCTTTCTTT. Its protein is CASSFPGTANTEAFF. This chain uses TRBV28 with TRBJ1-1, with 7 positions matching TRBD1. The CDR3 is 15 residues long. Trimming took 3 bases from V and 2 from J; bases not matched to a gene: 6. Germline CDR1 and CDR2: MDHEN and SYDVKM.

This chain links TRBV11-2 with TRBJ2-1, with TRBD1 matching over 7 bases. Germline lookup yields CDR1 SGHAT and CDR2 FQNNGV. Trimming took 6 bases from V and 7 from J; bases not matched to a gene: 18. The CDR3 loop spans 17 amino acids. The CDR3 nucleotides are TGTGCCAGCAGTCGTCACAGCAAGGGGGCCGGTGGGAATGAGCAGTTCTTC. This translates into CASSRHSKGAGGNEQFF. The full variable domain, in which reference TRBV11-2 and TRBJ2-1 provide the parts outside the CDR3, is EAGVAQSPRYKIIEKRQSVAFWCNPISGHATLYWYQQILGQGPKLLIQFQNNGVVDDSQLPKDRFSAERLKGVDSTLKIQPAKLEDSAVYLCASSRHSKGAGGNEQFFGPGTRLTVL.

V gene TRBV4-2 combines with J gene TRBJ2-5; 8 positions match TRBD2. The ends lost 5 bases at V and 3 bases at J; junction bases unmatched: 2. The CDR3 is 13 amino acids. Germline V CDR1 and CDR2: LGHNA, YNFKEQ. CDR3 bases: TGTGCCAGCAGCAATAGCGGGGAAGAGACCCAGTACTTC. This codes for CASSNSGEETQYF.

The chain couples TRBV6-5 to TRBJ2-7; 7 nucleotides line up with TRBD2. V trimming: 6 bases; J trimming: 6 bases; junction bases outside the gene matches: 8. This CDR3 is 13 amino acids long. Germline values: CDR1 MNHEY, CDR2 SVGAGI. The DNA for the CDR3 is TGTGCCAGCAGAGAGACTAGCATGCCCGAGCAGTACTTC. Protein: CASRETSMPEQYF.

This chain joins TRBV7-2 and TRBJ2-3, with 7 positions matching TRBD2. The CDR3 is 14 residues long. Germline V gene lookup returns CDR1 SGHTA and CDR2 FQGNSA. V gave up 5 bases and J gave up 2 bases; unmatched junction bases: 4. CDR3 nucleotides: TGTGCCAGCAGCCAGAGCGGGAACACAGATACGCAGTATTTT. Encoded protein: CASSQSGNTDTQYF.

V gene TRBV6-5 combines with J gene TRBJ1-4; 9 positions agree with TRBD1. The ends lost 5 bases at V and 8 bases at J; junction bases unmatched: 9. Per the germline V gene, CDR1 is MNHEY and CDR2 is SVGAGI. The CDR3 has 15 residues. This CDR3 is CASSPWTGAQEKLFF. As DNA, the CDR3 is TGTGCCAGCAGTCCTTGGACAGGGGCTCAAGAAAAACTGTTTTTT.

The V gene is TRBV18, the J gene TRBJ1-1; tentative D call: TRBD1 (6 bases). The length of the CDR3 is 14 residues. Germline CDR1 is KGHSH and CDR2 is LQKENI. The ends were cut back, 0 bases at V and 3 bases at J, with 8 bases in the middle. The CDR3 reads CASSPPGQDTEAFF. The CDR3, as DNA: TGTGCCAGCTCACCACCGGGACAAGACACTGAAGCTTTCTTT.

The V call is TRBV2, the J call TRBJ1-3; D is ambiguous. The CDR3 is 15 residues long. The V and J ends lost 3 bases and 0 bases respectively, with 9 bases between them. Looked up from germline, CDR1 is SNHLY and CDR2 is FYNNEI. As DNA, the CDR3 is TGTGCCAGCAGTGAGGTCAGGCACTCTGGAAACACCATATATTTT. Translating gives CASSEVRHSGNTIYF.

The chain combines TRBV19 with TRBJ2-7, with TRBD2 identical over 7 bases. The germline V gene encodes CDR1 LNHDA and CDR2 SQIVND (reference sequence). This CDR3 spans 14 amino acids. V was clipped by 4 bases and J by 4 bases; unmatched bases: 7. For the CDR3, the DNA is TGTGCCAGTAGTAGAAGCGGGACTCTGTACGAGCAGTACTTC. Translating gives CASSRSGTLYEQYF.

This clone was observed a single time. Other DNA sequences in this specimen translate into the identical CDR3. The V and J genes are TRBV7-2 and TRBJ2-7; a possible D gene is TRBD1 (6 bases). The CDR3 extends over 14 amino acids. Trimming pared 1 base from V and 4 bases from J, leaving 11 bases between. Per germline, CDR1 SGHTA and CDR2 FQGNSA. CDR3 sequence reads: CASSLGTGIYEQYF. Written as DNA, the CDR3 is TGTGCCAGCAGCTTAGGAACAGGGATATACGAGCAGTACTTC.

This clone was seen a handful of times. The chain links TRBV7-9 to TRBJ2-5, with 8 positions matching TRBD1. Germline V lookup: CDR1 SEHNR, CDR2 FQNEAQ (reference sequence). The trim removed 5 bases at V and 2 bases at J, leaving 7 bases unmatched. The CDR3 is 15 residues long. CDR3 in amino acids: CASSPLRGRQETQYF. The DNA of the CDR3 is TGTGCCAGCAGCCCCCTCAGGGGGCGACAAGAGACCCAGTACTTC. The whole variable domain, remainder taken from reference TRBV7-9 and TRBJ2-5, is DTGVSQNPRHKITKRGQNVTFRCDPISEHNRLYWYRQTLGQGPEFLTYFQNEAQLEKSRLLSDRFSAERPKGSFSTLEIQRTEQGDSAMYLCASSPLRGRQETQYFGPGTRLLVL.

The V gene is TRBV5-1, the J gene TRBJ1-4, with D unclear. Germline values: CDR1 SGHRS, CDR2 YFSETQ. Trimming left V 4 bases short and J 9 bases short, with 16 bases between. CDR3 length: 14 amino acids. CDR3 sequence reads: CASSPDSVAKKLFF. The CDR3 coding sequence is TGCGCCAGCAGCCCGGACTCGGTGGCGAAAAAACTGTTTTTT.

The chain uses TRBV18 and TRBJ1-1; 9 positions match TRBD1. Trimming removed 8 bases from V and 10 bases from J; junction bases left unmatched: 8. The CDR3 contains 12 residues. CDR1 KGHSH and CDR2 LQKENI come from the germline V gene. The CDR3: CASGVQGAVAFF. CDR3 coding DNA: TGTGCCAGCGGGGTACAGGGGGCTGTAGCTTTCTTT.

The V call is TRBV10-1, the J call TRBJ2-1; 8 bases fit TRBD1. J was trimmed by 5 bases and V by 11 bases; bases with no gene match: 11. Germline loops: CDR1 WNHNN, CDR2 SYGVQD (reference sequence). CDR3 length: 14 amino acids. In DNA form, the CDR3 reads TGCGCCTACCCCGGGACAGGAAGACACAATGAGCAGTTCTTC. Its translation is CAYPGTGRHNEQFF.

This chain uses TRBV5-4 with TRBJ1-2; a weak D match, TRBD1 (6 bases). The CDR3 contains 16 residues. Germline CDR1 reads SGHNT; CDR2 reads YYREEE (reference sequence). V was trimmed by 4 bases and J by 8 bases, leaving 24 bases between them. CDR3: CASSSQVTGPMGGYTF. CDR3 in DNA: TGTGCCAGCAGCAGTCAGGTGACAGGCCCGATGGGCGGCTACACCTTC. Filled out from reference TRBV5-4 and TRBJ1-2, the complete variable domain reads ETGVTQSPTHLIKTRGQQVTLRCSSQSGHNTVSWYQQALGQGPQFIFQYYREEENGRGNFPPRFSGLQFPNYSSELNVNALELDDSALYLCASSSQVTGPMGGYTFGSGTRLTVV.

The count of this clone is one. The CDR3 region is CASSPGQGAGYGYTF. CDR3 nucleotide sequence: TGTGCCAGCAGCCCCGGACAGGGGGCCGGCTATGGCTACACCTTC. V and J are TRBV7-9 and TRBJ1-2; 11 bases are a match to TRBD1. The germline gives CDR1 SEHNR, CDR2 FQNEAQ (reference sequence). The CDR3 has 15 residues. V dropped 5 bases and J dropped 4; count of bases not matched to a gene: 6. Complete variable domain (other parts from reference TRBV7-9 and TRBJ1-2): DTGVSQNPRHKITKRGQNVTFRCDPISEHNRLYWYRQTLGQGPEFLTYFQNEAQLEKSRLLSDRFSAERPKGSFSTLEIQRTEQGDSAMYLCASSPGQGAGYGYTFGSGTRLTVV.

This sequence joins TRBV6-5 and TRBJ2-7, with a possible D match to TRBD2 (6 bases). The V gene lost 5 bases and the J gene lost 4 bases, with 12 bases spanning the gap. The germline V gene has CDR1 MNHEY and CDR2 SVGAGI. The CDR3 runs 13 residues. The CDR3 sequence is CASSNGGAYEQYF. CDR3 coding DNA: TGTGCCAGCAGTAACGGAGGGGCTTACGAGCAGTACTTC.

This clone was detected a few times. J is TRBJ2-5 and V is TRBV6-6; 10 bases map to TRBD1. CDR1 is MNHNY and CDR2 is SVGAGI in the germline V gene (reference sequence). The CDR3 spans 16 residues. V lost 5 bases, J lost 5 bases, and 11 bases stayed unmatched. CDR3 protein: CASSRGGQGMMETQYF. As DNA, the CDR3 is TGTGCCAGCAGTCGAGGGGGACAGGGGATGATGGAGACCCAGTACTTC.

For this clone: Other DNA sequences in the same sample also yield this CDR3. The chain employs TRBV15 and TRBJ1-5, with a possible D match to TRBD1 (5 bases). The V end was cut by 0 bases, the J end by 7 bases, with 10 bases between. The CDR3 totals 14 residues. Looked up from germline, CDR1 is LNHNV and CDR2 is YYDKDF (reference sequence). The CDR3: CATSRDRVSQPQHF. In nucleotides, the CDR3 is TGTGCCACCAGCAGAGACAGGGTAAGCCAGCCCCAGCATTTT.

The chain has TRBV10-1 and TRBJ1-4, with D unresolved. Germline V gene data show CDR1 as WNHNN and CDR2 as SYGVQD (reference sequence). The CDR3 length is 15 residues. V gave up 5 bases and J gave up 7 bases, with 17 bases separating them. The CDR3 spells CASSPRAGGREKLFF. In DNA, the CDR3 is TGCGCCAGCAGTCCAAGGGCCGGAGGGCGTGAAAAACTGTTTTTT.

Remarks on this clone: Other DNA sequences within the sample encode an identical CDR3. This rearrangement joins TRBV24-1 to TRBJ1-5; D call uncertain. V shed 5 bases and J shed 2 bases, with 6 bases lying between them. This CDR3 is 13 amino acids long. Per the germline V gene, CDR1 is KGHDR and CDR2 is SFDVKD. In DNA form, the CDR3 reads TGTGCCACCAGTGGTACGGGCAATCAGCCCCAGCATTTT. It specifies CATSGTGNQPQHF.